This passage covers 7 T cell receptor beta chains from one sample sequenced in a study of cytomegalovirus exposure and HLA in healthy donors. Amplification used 60 Vbeta primers and 13 Jbeta primers. TCRdb's table, derived via immunoSEQ multiplex PCR, lists solely in-frame clones and lacks some. Here the sample spans 55,000 to 70,000 clones, around 80% being singletons. The sequenced material came from PBMCs. These receptors originate from a male donor in good health and CMV-seronegative.

The chain has TRBV6-7 and TRBJ1-1, with a tentative D call TRBD1 (5 bases). TRBV6-7 has ORF status, its function being uncertain. The CDR3 has 18 amino acids. V lost 0 bases and J 0 bases, leaving 17 bases between the germline ends. The CDR3 DNA follows: TGTGCCAGCAGTTACTCGATCCCTGGAGGGGTAATGAACACTGAAGCTTTCTTT. Its protein is CASSYSIPGGVMNTEAFF.

The V gene is TRBV18, the J gene TRBJ2-1; TRBD1 aligns across 10 bases. This CDR3 region has 15 residues. Germline V gene sequence: CDR1 KGHSH, CDR2 LQKENI. Unmatched junction bases numbered 4, after V lost 4 bases and J lost 4 bases. Here the CDR3 reads CASSRTGGLYNEQFF. CDR3 sequence (DNA): TGTGCCAGCTCACGGACAGGGGGTTTATACAATGAGCAGTTCTTC.

The rearrangement joins TRBV5-1 to TRBJ1-1; 8 bases agree with TRBD1. The CDR3 has 13 residues. Germline CDR1 reads SGHRS; CDR2 reads YFSETQ. The ends lost 5 bases at V and 3 bases at J; junction bases unmatched: 3. CDR3 sequence: CASRRGQDTEAFF. Written as DNA, the CDR3 is TGCGCCAGCAGACGGGGACAGGACACTGAAGCTTTCTTT.

J is TRBJ1-2 and V is TRBV19; 8 positions agree with TRBD1. From germline, CDR1 is LNHDA and CDR2 SQIVND (reference sequence). This CDR3 is 15 amino acids long. V lost 1 base and J lost 4; bases outside the gene matches: 5. In DNA form, the CDR3 reads TGTGCCAGTAGTATAGGCAGGGGGCAAGGCTATGGCTACACCTTC. Translation gives CASSIGRGQGYGYTF. Full variable domain (missing parts from reference TRBV19 and TRBJ1-2): DGGITQSPKYLFRKEGQNVTLSCEQNLNHDAMYWYRQDPGQGLRLIYYSQIVNDFQKGDIAEGYSVSREKKESFPLTVTSAQKNPTAFYLCASSIGRGQGYGYTFGSGTRLTVV.

The CDR3 here is CASSPFTGGTDTQYF. The CDR3 DNA reads as TGTGCCAGCTCACCGTTTACGGGGGGCACAGATACGCAGTATTTT. The chain has TRBV18 and TRBJ2-3, with D maybe TRBD2 (6 bases). Germline CDR1 reads KGHSH; CDR2 reads LQKENI. This CDR3 has 15 amino acids. V dropped 3 bases and J dropped 1 base, with 11 bases sitting between them.

The genes are TRBV2 and TRBJ1-1; D is ambiguous. V lost 4 bases, J lost 5 bases, and 5 bases lay in between. Per germline, CDR1 SNHLY and CDR2 FYNNEI. The CDR3 length is 11 residues. The CDR3 coding sequence is TGTGCCAGCAGTGTACGGACTGAAGCTTTCTTT. This gives the protein CASSVRTEAFF. Based on the CDR3 plus reference TRBV2 and TRBJ1-1, the full variable domain is EPEVTQTPSHQVTQMGQEVILRCVPISNHLYFYWYRQILGQKVEFLVSFYNNEISEKSEIFDDQFSVERPDGSNFTLKIRSTKLEDSAMYFCASSVRTEAFFGQGTRLTVV.

The V and J genes are TRBV4-3 and TRBJ1-2; 10 nucleotides agree with TRBD1. This CDR3 has 14 residues. Germline trimming cut 3 bases from V and 5 bases from J; bases unmatched to any gene: 3. CDR1 LGHNA and CDR2 YSLEER come from the germline V gene. In nucleotides, the CDR3 is TGCGCCAGCAGCCATCCGGGACAGGGGTATGGCTACACCTTC. This sequence encodes CASSHPGQGYGYTF.